This TCR beta chain was retrieved from a study of T cells after yellow fever vaccination. About the research overall: The authors prepared low-cell-number fractions using SMART-Seq v4 Ultra Low Input. Study results and caveats: Most clones from primary vaccination were detected again post-booster (just under 97% CD4, roughly 90% CD8). Compared with primary, the secondary response was weaker and peaked at day 5, not 15.

UMIs were added to TCR cDNA along with a universal primer site when it was made by 5'RACE template switching. One entry per CDR3 protein, called by TCRdb with MiXCR from the 5' RACE reads. The table has 500,000 to 650,000 distinct CDR3 sequences, about a sixth seen once. This clonotype was picked up a small number of times. Its antigen is currently unknown. This receptor was obtained from a man aged 18 to 30 who received the YFV17D yellow fever vaccine. The material was PBMCs, obtained 5 to 6 days after the first yellow fever vaccination.

The CDR3 sequence: CASSNEPGTLKNIQYF. CDR3 sequence (DNA): TGCGCCAGCAGCAACGAACCCGGGACACTGAAAAACATTCAGTACTTC. The chain is built from TRBV5-1 and TRBJ2-4; D may be TRBD1 (6 bases). The germline CDR1 and CDR2 sequences are SGHRS and YFSETQ. The CDR3 runs 16 residues. V was pared by 4 bases and J by 4 bases, with 18 bases between. Variable domain in full (rest from reference TRBV5-1 and TRBJ2-4): KAGVTQTPRYLIKTRGQQVTLSCSPISGHRSVSWYQQTPGQGLQFLFEYFSETQRNKGNFPGRFSGRQFSNSRSEMNVSTLELGDSALYLCASSNEPGTLKNIQYFGAGTRLSVL.